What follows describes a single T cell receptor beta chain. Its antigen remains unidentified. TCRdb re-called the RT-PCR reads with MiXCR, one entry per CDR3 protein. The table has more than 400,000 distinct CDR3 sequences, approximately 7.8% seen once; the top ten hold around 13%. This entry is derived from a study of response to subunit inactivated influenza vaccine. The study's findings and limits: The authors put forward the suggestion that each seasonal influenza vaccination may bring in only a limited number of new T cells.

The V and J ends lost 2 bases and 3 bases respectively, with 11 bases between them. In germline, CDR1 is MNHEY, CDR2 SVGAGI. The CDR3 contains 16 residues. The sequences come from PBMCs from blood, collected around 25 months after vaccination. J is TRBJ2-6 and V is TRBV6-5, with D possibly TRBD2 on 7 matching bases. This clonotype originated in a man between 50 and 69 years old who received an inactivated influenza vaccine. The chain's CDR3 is CASSYGGAVGANVLTF. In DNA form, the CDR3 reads TGTGCCAGCAGTTACGGGGGGGCGGTTGGGGCCAACGTCCTGACTTTC.